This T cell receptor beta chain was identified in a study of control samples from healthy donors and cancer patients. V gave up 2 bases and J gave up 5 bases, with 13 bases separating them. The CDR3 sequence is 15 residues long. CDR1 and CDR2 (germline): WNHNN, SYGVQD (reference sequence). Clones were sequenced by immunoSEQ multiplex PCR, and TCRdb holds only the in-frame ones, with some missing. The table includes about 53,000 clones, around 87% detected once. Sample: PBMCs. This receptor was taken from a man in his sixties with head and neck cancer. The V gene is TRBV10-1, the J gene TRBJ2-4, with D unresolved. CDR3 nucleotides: TGCGCCAGCAGTGAGGGCCACCGTCCCGAAAACATTCAGTACTTC. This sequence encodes CASSEGHRPENIQYF.